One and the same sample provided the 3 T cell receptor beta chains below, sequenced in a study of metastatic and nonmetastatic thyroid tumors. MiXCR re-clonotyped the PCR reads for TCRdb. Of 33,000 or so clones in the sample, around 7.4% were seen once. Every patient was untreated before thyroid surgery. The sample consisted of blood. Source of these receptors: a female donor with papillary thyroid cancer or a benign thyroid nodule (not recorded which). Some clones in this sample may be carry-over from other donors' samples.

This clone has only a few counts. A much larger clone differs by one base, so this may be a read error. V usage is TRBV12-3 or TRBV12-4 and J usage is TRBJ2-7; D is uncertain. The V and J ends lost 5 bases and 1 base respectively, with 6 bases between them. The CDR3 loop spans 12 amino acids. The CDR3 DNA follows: TGTGCCAGCAGTCAAATTTCCTACGAGCAGTACTTC. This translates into CASSQISYEQYF.

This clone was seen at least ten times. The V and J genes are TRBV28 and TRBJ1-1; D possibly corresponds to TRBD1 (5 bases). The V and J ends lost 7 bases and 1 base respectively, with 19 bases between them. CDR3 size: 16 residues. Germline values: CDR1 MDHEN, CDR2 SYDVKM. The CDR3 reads CASNGGAKGRNTEAFF. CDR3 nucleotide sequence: TGTGCCAGCAATGGAGGGGCGAAGGGAAGGAACACTGAAGCTTTCTTT.

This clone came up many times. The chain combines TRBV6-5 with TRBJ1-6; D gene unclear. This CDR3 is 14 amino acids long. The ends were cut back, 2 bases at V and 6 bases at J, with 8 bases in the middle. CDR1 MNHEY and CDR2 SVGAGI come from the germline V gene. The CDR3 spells CASSYGRVNSPLHF. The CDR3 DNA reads TGTGCCAGCAGTTACGGTCGGGTTAATTCACCCCTCCACTTT.